Shown below are 32 T cell receptor beta chains from a single sample sequenced in a study of T cell responses to AZD1222 COVID-19 vaccine. TCRdb's table, derived via immunoSEQ multiplex PCR, lists solely in-frame clones and lacks some. This sample has around 150,000 clones, with 91% found just once. The specimen comprised peripheral blood, sampled 28 days after the second dose of the MenACWY control vaccine. The receptor source for this set is an adult who received the MenACWY meningococcal vaccine as a control.

The J gene is TRBJ1-5, the V gene TRBV23-1; no clear D. TRBV23-1 is known as an ORF, though its function is uncertain. With 4 bases removed from V and 0 bases from J, the gap between germline ends came to 16 bases. The CDR3 covers 17 residues. As DNA, the CDR3 is TGCGCCAGCAGTCTCCCCCACGTTTTTAATAGCAATCAGCCCCAGCATTTT. It encodes CASSLPHVFNSNQPQHF.

The chain employs TRBV2 and TRBJ1-5; D unresolved. V lost 1 base to trimming and J lost 10 bases, with 14 bases between them. Germline V gives CDR1 SNHLY, CDR2 FYNNEI. CDR3 length equals 14 residues. The CDR3 loop reads CASSEGGAGGPQHF. CDR3 nucleotide sequence: TGTGCCAGCAGTGAAGGAGGAGCAGGCGGACCCCAGCATTTT.

The chain employs TRBV6-6 and TRBJ2-7; TRBD1 aligns across 7 bases. Trimming took 7 bases from V and 2 from J; bases not matched to a gene: 8. This CDR3 has 14 amino acids. Germline CDR1 is MNHNY and CDR2 is SVGAGI (reference sequence). CDR3 protein: CASKTGQWTYEQYF. The DNA of the CDR3 is TGTGCCAGCAAGACGGGACAGTGGACCTACGAGCAGTACTTC.

V is TRBV9 and J is TRBJ1-6; D call uncertain. From germline, CDR1 is SGDLS and CDR2 YYNGEE. The CDR3 covers 15 residues. V lost 0 bases and J lost 8, with 12 bases in between. The CDR3 nucleotides read TGTGCCAGCAGCGTAGATATGGGTTTGGATTCACCCCTCCACTTT. This sequence encodes CASSVDMGLDSPLHF.

About this clone itself: An end of the junction does not agree with germline; a read error may underlie this. In DNA form, the CDR3 reads TGTGCCACTAGTGGGGTAGCGGGCTTGGCCGGTGAGCAGTTCTTC. Its protein product is CATSGVAGLAGEQFF. This chain joins TRBV19 and TRBJ2-1; 7 bases line up with TRBD2. CDR3 length equals 15 residues. Germline lookup yields CDR1 LNHDA and CDR2 SQIVND (reference sequence).

The chain combines TRBV6-6 with TRBJ2-7; the D gene is possibly TRBD2 (6 bases). The V end was cut by 5 bases, the J end by 2 bases, with 16 bases between. CDR1 MNHNY and CDR2 SVGAGI come from the germline V gene (reference sequence). This CDR3 comprises 15 residues. CDR3 residues: CASSTPQRAPYEQYF. The DNA of the CDR3 is TGTGCCAGCAGTACCCCCCAGCGGGCCCCCTACGAGCAGTACTTC.

The chain couples TRBV11-2 to TRBJ2-1, with 14 bases aligning to TRBD2. Germline CDR1 reads SGHAT; CDR2 reads FQNNGV. V shed 4 bases and J 6 bases; nucleotides not matched to a gene: 2. The CDR3 consists of 15 residues. For the CDR3, the DNA is TGTGCCAGCAGCTCAGGACTAGCGGGAGGCAATGAGCAGTTCTTC. It is translated as CASSSGLAGGNEQFF.

The V call is TRBV6-6, the J call TRBJ2-7; 7 bases are a match to TRBD1. V lost 8 bases and J lost 1; bases outside the gene matches: 8. Germline V gene sequence: CDR1 MNHNY, CDR2 SVGAGI (reference sequence). The CDR3 runs 14 residues. CDR3 sequence (DNA): TGTGCCAGCGGAAACCGGGACAGATCCTACGAGCAGTACTTC. It yields the protein CASGNRDRSYEQYF.

The rearrangement joins TRBV19 to TRBJ2-7; no firm D call. CDR3 size: 14 residues. V gave up 0 bases and J gave up 4 bases, with 10 bases separating them. Germline CDR1 is LNHDA and CDR2 is SQIVND (reference sequence). CDR3 amino acids: CASSIDHSGYEQYF. The CDR3 bases are TGTGCCAGTAGTATAGATCATTCGGGTTACGAGCAGTACTTC.

The chain carries TRBV19 and TRBJ2-5; possible D gene TRBD1, 5 bases. Trimming removed 3 bases at V and 4 bases at J, with 12 bases between. Germline V lookup: CDR1 LNHDA, CDR2 SQIVND (reference sequence). This CDR3 spans 14 amino acids. DNA of the CDR3: TGTGCCAGTAGTATCAGGTGGCAGGGAGAGACCCAGTACTTC. This encodes CASSIRWQGETQYF.

The genes are TRBV19 and TRBJ2-5; D may be TRBD1 (7 bases). The germline CDR1 and CDR2 sequences are LNHDA and SQIVND (reference sequence). CDR3 length: 15 residues. The V and J ends lost 5 bases and 3 bases respectively, with 16 bases between them. CDR3 sequence (DNA): TGTGCCAGTAGTCCGGGGGACAGCAGGAAAGAGACCCAGTACTTC. It yields the protein CASSPGDSRKETQYF.

V usage is TRBV24-1 and J usage is TRBJ2-1; 9 nucleotides agree with TRBD2. After removal of 5 bases from V and 8 bases from J, the junction contained 9 bases not matched to a gene. Germline lookup yields CDR1 KGHDR and CDR2 SFDVKD. This CDR3 spans 15 amino acids. The CDR3, as DNA: TGTGCCACCAGTGTGGGTAGCGGGAGCTCGGATGAGCAGTTCTTC. This sequence encodes CATSVGSGSSDEQFF.

This chain connects TRBV28 to TRBJ2-3; 10 bases align to TRBD2. The CDR3 runs to 17 residues. V shed 4 bases and J 2 bases; nucleotides not matched to a gene: 9. Germline CDR1 is MDHEN and CDR2 is SYDVKM. The CDR3 DNA reads TGTGCCAGCAGTTCACCCGGGACTAGCGCCTCCACAGATACGCAGTATTTT. It yields the protein CASSSPGTSASTDTQYF.

The chain carries TRBV18 and TRBJ2-5; D perhaps matches TRBD2 (5 bases). The germline CDR1 and CDR2 sequences are KGHSH and LQKENI. V was shortened by 0 bases and J by 1 base, with 9 bases between the two germline ends. The length of the CDR3 is 15 residues. CDR3: CASSPPLSVQETQYF. The CDR3 bases are TGTGCCAGCTCACCACCGCTTAGCGTCCAAGAGACCCAGTACTTC.

The rearrangement joins TRBV6-6 to TRBJ2-5, with D perhaps given as TRBD1 or TRBD2 (5 bases each). Trimming removed 5 bases at V and 5 bases at J, with 15 bases between. This CDR3 is built from 14 residues. Germline CDR1 and CDR2: MNHNY and SVGAGI (reference sequence). CDR3 in DNA: TGTGCCAGCAGTCTAAGGGGAGAATCGGAGACCCAGTACTTC. It encodes CASSLRGESETQYF.

The chain has TRBV19 and TRBJ2-2; D unresolved. Trimming pared 2 bases from V and 10 bases from J, leaving 5 bases between. CDR1 and CDR2 from the germline V gene are LNHDA and SQIVND (reference sequence). There are 11 residues in the CDR3. CDR3 protein: CASSISEELFF. The DNA of the CDR3 is TGTGCCAGTAGTATATCTGAGGAGCTGTTTTTT.

V is TRBV5-6 and J is TRBJ2-6; D unclear. Looked up from germline, CDR1 is SGHDT and CDR2 is YYEEEE. The germline V and J ends were trimmed by 7 bases and 1 base, with 6 bases remaining between them. The CDR3 has 13 residues. CDR3 sequence: CASGRSGANVLTF. Written as DNA, the CDR3 is TGTGCCAGCGGAAGGTCTGGGGCCAACGTCCTGACTTTC.

This chain joins TRBV20-1 and TRBJ1-5, with D hard to call. This CDR3 region has 14 residues. Looked up from germline, CDR1 is DFQATT and CDR2 is SNEGSKA (reference sequence). V was clipped by 6 bases and J by 2 bases, with 14 bases between them. The chain's CDR3 is CSASSPGRNQPQHF. CDR3 DNA: TGCAGTGCAAGTTCTCCAGGACGCAATCAGCCCCAGCATTTT.

The chain uses TRBV5-1 and TRBJ2-7, with 8 bases identical to TRBD1. Germline trimming cut 4 bases from V and 2 bases from J; bases unmatched to any gene: 11. The germline gives CDR1 SGHRS, CDR2 YFSETQ. The length of the CDR3 is 16 residues. For the CDR3, the DNA is TGCGCCAGCAGCCGAACGACAGGGGATATTCCCTACGAGCAGTACTTC. Residues: CASSRTTGDIPYEQYF.

The CDR3 DNA reads TGTGCCAGCATGGGCACCAGCTACGAGCAGTACTTC. Amino acids: CASMGTSYEQYF. The chain joins TRBV27 to TRBJ2-7; D gene unclear. CDR3 length: 12 residues. V lost 7 bases and J 3 bases, leaving 10 bases between the germline ends. Per germline, CDR1 MNHEY and CDR2 SMNVEV (reference sequence).

J is TRBJ2-5 and V is TRBV19; 7 nucleotides agree with TRBD2. CDR1 LNHDA and CDR2 SQIVND come from the germline V gene (reference sequence). The CDR3 has 13 residues. The junction had 3 bases not matched to a gene; V was cut back by 5 bases and J by 3 bases. The CDR3 nucleotides are TGTGCCAGTAGTGCGGGAGTTGAAGAGACCCAGTACTTC. This codes for CASSAGVEETQYF. The variable domain in full, completed from reference TRBV19 and TRBJ2-5, reads DGGITQSPKYLFRKEGQNVTLSCEQNLNHDAMYWYRQDPGQGLRLIYYSQIVNDFQKGDIAEGYSVSREKKESFPLTVTSAQKNPTAFYLCASSAGVEETQYFGPGTRLLVL.

This chain joins TRBV29-1 and TRBJ2-6, with 10 positions matching TRBD1. The V gene end was trimmed by 7 bases and the J gene end by 2 bases; junction bases not matched to a gene: 14. From germline, CDR1 is SQVTM and CDR2 ANQGSEA. The CDR3 has 18 amino acids. CDR3 nucleotides: TGCAGCGCTGCGCCTCCGGGACAGGGGATAACTGGGGCCAACGTCCTGACTTTC. Translation gives CSAAPPGQGITGANVLTF.

This chain links TRBV27 with TRBJ2-5, with D possibly matching TRBD2 (6 bases). V was cut by 0 bases and J by 5 bases, with 16 bases left in between. Germline CDR1 MNHEY, CDR2 SMNVEV (reference sequence). The CDR3 has 16 residues. In nucleotides, the CDR3 is TGTGCCAGCAGTTTATCGGGGGGTTCCCTAGGGGAGACCCAGTACTTC. This sequence encodes CASSLSGGSLGETQYF.

This clone appeared once. The V gene is TRBV5-4, the J gene TRBJ1-1; no firm D call. CDR3 length equals 13 residues. V lost 2 bases and J lost 11, with 16 bases in between. Per germline, CDR1 SGHNT and CDR2 YYREEE (reference sequence). The CDR3 sequence: CASSFGQIGEAFF. CDR3 in DNA: TGTGCCAGCAGCTTTGGGCAGATCGGGGAGGCTTTCTTT.

This rearrangement joins TRBV7-6 to TRBJ2-2; TRBD2 aligns across 8 bases. Trimming removed 2 bases from V and 1 base from J; junction bases left unmatched: 6. The length of the CDR3 is 17 residues. Germline-derived CDR1 and CDR2 are SGHVS and FNYEAQ. CDR3 nucleotide sequence: TGTGCCAGCAGCTTAAGAGGGCTAGCGGGGAACACCGGGGAGCTGTTTTTT. Encoded protein: CASSLRGLAGNTGELFF.

A single count supports this clone. The V gene is TRBV19, the J gene TRBJ1-3; TRBD1 might be the D (6 bases). Germline V gene data show CDR1 as LNHDA and CDR2 as SQIVND (reference sequence). Trimming stripped 2 bases from V and 3 bases from J, with 17 bases between. This CDR3 spans 17 amino acids. Here the CDR3 reads CASSIFHEGVLGNTIYF. The DNA of the CDR3 is TGTGCCAGTAGTATATTTCATGAGGGGGTCCTTGGAAACACCATATATTTT. The full variable domain, rest sourced from reference TRBV19 and TRBJ1-3, is DGGITQSPKYLFRKEGQNVTLSCEQNLNHDAMYWYRQDPGQGLRLIYYSQIVNDFQKGDIAEGYSVSREKKESFPLTVTSAQKNPTAFYLCASSIFHEGVLGNTIYFGEGSWLTVV.

The rearrangement joins TRBV12-3 or TRBV12-4 to TRBJ1-1; D is ambiguous. Trimming took off 3 bases at V and 1 base at J, with 6 bases between the two ends. This CDR3 is built from 13 residues. CDR3 nucleotides: TGTGCCAGCAGTTTTGAGTGGAACACTGAAGCTTTCTTT. It encodes CASSFEWNTEAFF.

This chain connects TRBV7-2 to TRBJ1-1; 7 bases align to TRBD1. Germline CDR1 SGHTA, CDR2 FQGNSA. The V gene end was trimmed by 5 bases and the J gene end by 3 bases; junction bases not matched to a gene: 3. CDR3 length equals 13 residues. The DNA for the CDR3 is TGTGCCAGCAGCGCCGACAGGGACACTGAAGCTTTCTTT. Translating gives CASSADRDTEAFF.

V gene TRBV27 combines with J gene TRBJ2-2, with D perhaps matching TRBD2 (6 bases). The CDR3 runs 14 residues. Trimming removed 3 bases from V and 5 bases from J, with 10 bases in between. Germline V gives CDR1 MNHEY, CDR2 SMNVEV (reference sequence). The CDR3 spells CASSFGTSTGELFF. The CDR3 DNA follows: TGTGCCAGCAGTTTCGGGACTTCTACCGGGGAGCTGTTTTTT.

The rearrangement links TRBV2 to TRBJ2-7; a possible D gene is TRBD2 (5 bases). Germline assignment: CDR1 SNHLY and CDR2 FYNNEI. CDR3 size: 14 residues. The V and J ends lost 8 bases and 2 bases respectively, with 16 bases between them. CDR3 in amino acids: CASGVGVHTYEQYF. CDR3 nucleotides: TGTGCCAGCGGGGTGGGAGTGCACACCTACGAGCAGTACTTC.

The CDR3 here is CASSFLGLAGINEQFF. The DNA for the CDR3 is TGTGCCAGCAGCTTCCTGGGACTAGCGGGGATCAATGAGCAGTTCTTC. This sequence joins TRBV11-1 and TRBJ2-1, with TRBD2 matching over 13 bases. This CDR3 is 16 amino acids long. CDR1 and CDR2 (germline): SGHAT, FQDESV (reference sequence). Germline trimming cut 3 bases from V and 6 bases from J; bases unmatched to any gene: 5.

This chain links TRBV5-1 with TRBJ2-5; the D gene could be TRBD1 or TRBD2 (5 bases each). The CDR3 consists of 13 residues. Trimming removed 3 bases at V and 0 bases at J, with 6 bases between. Per the germline V gene, CDR1 is SGHRS and CDR2 is YFSETQ. CDR3 sequence reads: CASSSGHQETQYF. As DNA, the CDR3 is TGCGCCAGCAGCTCGGGACACCAAGAGACCCAGTACTTC.